These 20 T cell receptor beta chains were all obtained from the same sample, sequenced in a study of blood T cell repertoires in COVID-19. This table comes from immunoSEQ multiplex PCR, and its TCRdb copy is limited to in-frame clones, with some not included. The data show under 250,000 clones, 92% seen once. The sequencing sample was made of peripheral blood. These receptor sequences come from a man younger than 40 with acute or convalescent COVID-19.

The chain is built from TRBV6-5 and TRBJ1-1; D might be TRBD1 (5 bases). CDR3 length equals 15 residues. In germline, CDR1 is MNHEY, CDR2 SVGAGI. Trimming removed 4 bases at V and 4 bases at J, with 16 bases between. For the CDR3, the DNA is TGTGCCAGCAGTTGGACTATTAATAGGGGCACTGAAGCTTTCTTT. Protein: CASSWTINRGTEAFF.

The chain joins TRBV5-6 to TRBJ2-2; TRBD1 is a possible D gene (5 bases). With 1 base removed from V and 2 bases from J, the gap between germline ends came to 15 bases. Germline V lookup: CDR1 SGHDT, CDR2 YYEEEE. This CDR3 is 17 amino acids long. CDR3 nucleotide sequence: TGTGCCAGCAGCTTGTACGTCCGGCAGGGCAACACCGGGGAGCTGTTTTTT. The encoded protein is CASSLYVRQGNTGELFF.

J is TRBJ1-6 and V is TRBV27, with 7 bases matching TRBD1. V dropped 6 bases and J dropped 9; count of bases not matched to a gene: 11. Germline V gene data show CDR1 as MNHEY and CDR2 as SMNVEV (reference sequence). The CDR3 has 15 amino acids. The CDR3 loop reads CASRTLPGGISPLHF. In nucleotides, the CDR3 is TGTGCCAGCAGAACTCTACCAGGGGGGATTTCACCCCTCCACTTT.

V usage is TRBV5-1 and J usage is TRBJ2-5, with a tentative D call TRBD2 (6 bases). The germline gives CDR1 SGHRS, CDR2 YFSETQ. The CDR3 covers 15 residues. V lost 4 bases, J lost 0 bases, and 13 bases lay in between. CDR3 sequence: CASSRTAGYQETQYF. DNA of the CDR3: TGCGCCAGCAGCCGAACTGCGGGGTACCAAGAGACCCAGTACTTC.

The CDR3 region has the DNA TGTGCCAGCAGGGCAACGGGACTAGCGAACTACGAGCAGTACTTC. As protein: CASRATGLANYEQYF. The rearrangement uses TRBV28 and TRBJ2-7; TRBD2 aligns across 10 bases. The CDR3 covers 15 residues. Germline V gene data show CDR1 as MDHEN and CDR2 as SYDVKM. Trimming removed 6 bases from V and 3 bases from J; junction bases left unmatched: 8.

The V call is TRBV30, the J call TRBJ1-2, with 8 bases aligning to TRBD1. This CDR3 region has 12 residues. Germline V gives CDR1 GTSNPN, CDR2 SVGIG (reference sequence). V was clipped by 3 bases and J by 4 bases; unmatched bases: 1. The CDR3 DNA is TGTGCCTGGAGCGGACAGGGCTATGGCTACACCTTC. This sequence encodes CAWSGQGYGYTF. Variable domain in full (rest from reference TRBV30 and TRBJ1-2): SQTIHQWPATLVQPVGSPLSLECTVEGTSNPNLYWYRQAAGRGLQLLFYSVGIGQISSEVPQNLSASRPQDRQFILSSKKLLLSDSGFYLCAWSGQGYGYTFGSGTRLTVV.

The rearrangement links TRBV11-2 to TRBJ2-3; tentatively, D is TRBD2 (5 bases). V was clipped by 5 bases and J by 6 bases, with 9 bases between them. The CDR3 has 12 residues. CDR1 is SGHAT and CDR2 is FQNNGV in the germline V gene. The CDR3 coding sequence is TGTGCCAGCAGCCCGTCGGGGGATACGCAGTATTTT. Protein: CASSPSGDTQYF.

This chain connects TRBV28 to TRBJ1-4; a weak D match, TRBD1 (6 bases). The CDR3 runs to 14 residues. Germline loops: CDR1 MDHEN, CDR2 SYDVKM. The V and J ends lost 1 base and 8 bases respectively, with 11 bases between them. The CDR3: CASSLYRVQEKLFF. The CDR3 DNA reads TGTGCCAGCAGTTTATACAGGGTGCAAGAAAAACTGTTTTTT.

V usage is TRBV25-1 and J usage is TRBJ1-3; D gene ambiguous. Per the germline V gene, CDR1 is MGHDK and CDR2 is SYGVNS. This CDR3 spans 13 amino acids. CDR3: CVHPPRPENTIYF. CDR3 coding DNA: TGTGTCCATCCACCTCGCCCCGAGAACACCATATATTTT.

The table lists this clone with a count of one. The V call is TRBV28, the J call TRBJ1-1; possible D gene TRBD1, 5 bases. The CDR3 totals 12 residues. V lost 5 bases and J lost 5, with 9 bases in between. Germline CDR1 MDHEN, CDR2 SYDVKM. CDR3 in DNA: TGTGCCAGCAGTCGGGGGGGGACTGAAGCTTTCTTT. Translating it yields CASSRGGTEAFF.

This chain uses TRBV5-6 with TRBJ1-4; D is possibly TRBD1 (6 bases). The CDR3 consists of 15 residues. CDR1 is SGHDT and CDR2 is YYEEEE in the germline V gene. V lost 4 bases and J 6 bases, leaving 16 bases between the germline ends. CDR3 residues: CASSAIKGGHEKLFF. The CDR3 coding sequence is TGTGCCAGCAGCGCCATTAAGGGGGGGCATGAAAAACTGTTTTTT.

The chain carries TRBV28 and TRBJ2-2; TRBD1 matches at 7 bases. The CDR3 sequence is 16 residues long. Germline CDR1 and CDR2: MDHEN and SYDVKM. The junction had 10 bases not matched to a gene; V was cut back by 4 bases and J by 5 bases. The CDR3: CASSSPGQPTTGELFF. DNA for the CDR3: TGTGCCAGCAGTTCGCCGGGACAGCCCACTACCGGGGAGCTGTTTTTT.

This clone was found once. This chain links TRBV19 with TRBJ2-2, with no clear D. CDR3 length equals 14 residues. Deletions cut 0 bases from V and 3 bases from J, with 5 bases between. Germline-derived CDR1 and CDR2 are LNHDA and SQIVND (reference sequence). The CDR3 loop is CASSIDRDTGELFF. The DNA for the CDR3 is TGTGCCAGTAGTATAGATCGAGACACCGGGGAGCTGTTTTTT. The full variable domain, completed using reference TRBV19 and TRBJ2-2, is DGGITQSPKYLFRKEGQNVTLSCEQNLNHDAMYWYRQDPGQGLRLIYYSQIVNDFQKGDIAEGYSVSREKKESFPLTVTSAQKNPTAFYLCASSIDRDTGELFFGEGSRLTVL.

V usage is TRBV5-4 and J usage is TRBJ2-1; TRBD2 agrees at 11 bases. Germline assignment: CDR1 SGHNT and CDR2 YYREEE (reference sequence). The J segment lost 1 base and the V segment lost 3 bases, leaving 6 bases of the junction unmatched. The CDR3 sequence is 17 residues long. The CDR3 reads CASSSKLAGESYNEQFF. DNA for the CDR3: TGTGCCAGCAGCTCAAAACTAGCGGGGGAATCCTACAATGAGCAGTTCTTC.

The rearrangement links TRBV6-5 to TRBJ2-7, with D hard to call. The germline V gene has CDR1 MNHEY and CDR2 SVGAGI. The CDR3 is 14 amino acids. The V and J ends lost 0 bases and 2 bases respectively, with 8 bases between them. CDR3 sequence reads: CASSYSTSTYEQYF. CDR3 DNA sequence: TGTGCCAGCAGTTACTCGACATCAACCTACGAGCAGTACTTC.

This rearrangement joins TRBV11-2 to TRBJ2-7, with a tentative D call TRBD1 (6 bases). Trimming removed 6 bases at V and 3 bases at J, with 9 bases between. Germline CDR1 reads SGHAT; CDR2 reads FQNNGV. CDR3 length: 12 residues. CDR3 DNA: TGTGCCAGCAGTCAGGGACACTACGAGCAGTACTTC. Residues: CASSQGHYEQYF.

V and J are TRBV19 and TRBJ2-7; the match to TRBD1 covers 9 bases. CDR1 is LNHDA, CDR2 SQIVND, per germline (reference sequence). The V and J ends lost 6 bases and 7 bases, in that order; junction bases with no gene match: 7. The CDR3 spans 13 residues. CDR3 nucleotide sequence: TGTGCCAGTAGCCCGGGACAGGGACGGGAGCAGTACTTC. Amino acids: CASSPGQGREQYF.

The J gene is TRBJ2-3, the V gene TRBV9, with 8 bases identical to TRBD2. This CDR3 contains 14 residues. The V segment lost 5 bases and the J segment 4 bases; nucleotides outside the gene matches: 6. Germline CDR1 SGDLS, CDR2 YYNGEE. This CDR3 is CASRPGGGSDTQYF. For the CDR3, the DNA is TGTGCCAGCAGACCAGGCGGGGGGTCAGATACGCAGTATTTT.

The rearrangement joins TRBV6-5 to TRBJ2-7; 8 bases match TRBD1. The germline CDR1 and CDR2 sequences are MNHEY and SVGAGI. The length of the CDR3 is 13 residues. J lost 11 bases, V lost 5 bases, and 11 bases had no gene match. The CDR3 sequence: CASSRTEDRDKYF. The CDR3 DNA sequence: TGTGCCAGCAGTCGGACAGAGGACAGGGATAAGTACTTC.

This chain links TRBV28 with TRBJ2-7; TRBD2 matches at 11 bases. The V and J ends lost 7 bases and 4 bases, in that order; junction bases with no gene match: 9. Per germline, CDR1 MDHEN and CDR2 SYDVKM. The CDR3 extends over 15 amino acids. CDR3 amino acids: CASTVSGTSGYEQYF. The CDR3 DNA sequence: TGTGCCAGCACAGTTTCAGGGACTAGCGGTTACGAGCAGTACTTC.